This T cell receptor (beta chain) derives from a study of cytomegalovirus exposure and HLA in healthy donors. Study-wide findings and caveats: Accurate predictions that matched the HLA-A and HLA-B alleles of most subjects were reportedly made from TCR beta sequences.

The V gene end was trimmed by 4 bases and the J gene end by 0 bases; junction bases not matched to a gene: 7. Germline V gene sequence: CDR1 SGHRS, CDR2 YFSETQ. CDR3 length: 16 amino acids. As for this clone: Its antigen is not identified.

PCR involved 60 Vbeta and 13 Jbeta primers. Profiled with immunoSEQ multiplex PCR; TCRdb holds only in-frame clones, not every one. Counted here are about 230,000 clones, over 75% occurring once; the ten biggest clones make up around 1.4%. Source material: PBMCs. J is TRBJ2-1 and V is TRBV5-1; TRBD2 aligns across 7 bases. This clonotype was sampled from a human donor in good health. CDR3 protein: CASSMSGKVSYNEQFF. The CDR3 DNA sequence: TGCGCCAGCAGCATGAGCGGGAAGGTCTCCTACAATGAGCAGTTCTTC.